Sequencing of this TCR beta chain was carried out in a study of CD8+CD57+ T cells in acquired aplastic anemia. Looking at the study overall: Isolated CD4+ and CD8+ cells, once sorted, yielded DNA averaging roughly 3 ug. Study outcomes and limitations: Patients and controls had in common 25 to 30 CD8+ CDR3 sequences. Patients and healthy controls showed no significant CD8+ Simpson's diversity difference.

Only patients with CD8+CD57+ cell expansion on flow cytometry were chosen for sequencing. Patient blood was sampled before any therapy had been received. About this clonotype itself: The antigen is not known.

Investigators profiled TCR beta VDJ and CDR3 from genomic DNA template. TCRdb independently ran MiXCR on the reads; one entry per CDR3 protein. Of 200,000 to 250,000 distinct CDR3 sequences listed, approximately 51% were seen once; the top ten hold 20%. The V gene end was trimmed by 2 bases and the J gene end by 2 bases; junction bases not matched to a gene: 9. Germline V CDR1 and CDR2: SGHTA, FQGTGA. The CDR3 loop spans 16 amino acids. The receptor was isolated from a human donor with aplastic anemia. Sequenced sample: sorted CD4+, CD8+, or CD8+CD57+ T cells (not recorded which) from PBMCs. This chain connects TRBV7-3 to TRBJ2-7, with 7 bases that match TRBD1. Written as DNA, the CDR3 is TGTGCCAGCAGCTTAGTTAGGGGACAGCGAACCTACGAGCAGTACTTC. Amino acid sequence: CASSLVRGQRTYEQYF.